This is a list of T cell receptor beta chains from one sample in a study of memory CD4+ T cells and cytomegalovirus serostatus. The protocol was immunoSEQ multiplex PCR, while the TCRdb copy is restricted to in-frame clones and leaves out a portion. The sample has 35,000 to 45,000 clones; 79% are singletons. What was sequenced was memory CD4+ T cells from blood. The source is an adult in good health and CMV-seropositive. Both conserved end residues are part of each CDR3. A D gene is named only where the DNA matches it firmly. For some rows the clone size is stated as once, few or many, or as a class when expanded; others skip it.

TRBJ2-5	13	.	.	TRBV7-9	TGTGCCAGCAGCCTCGGGACCCAAGAGACCCAGTACTTC	CASSLGTQETQYF
TRBJ2-7	12	TRBD1	few	TRBV11-1	TGTGCCAGCAGCACCCAGGGGGTGCAGCAGTACTTC	CASSTQGVQQYF
TRBJ1-1	15	.	few	TRBV4-2	TGTGCCAGCAGCCAAGTGGAGGGGCTCGGCACTGAAGCTTTCTTT	CASSQVEGLGTEAFF
TRBJ2-1	12	.	few	TRBV6-4	TGTGCCAGCAGTGAACGGTCCCAGGAGCAGTTCTTC	CASSERSQEQFF
TRBJ2-7	14	.	.	TRBV6-6	TGTGCCACCACCTCGGGGCAGAACTCCTACGAGCAGTACTTC	CATTSGQNSYEQYF
TRBJ2-3	21	TRBD1	.	TRBV4-3	TGCGCCAGCAGCCAAGATCCAGTCCTCCGCGGCAGGGGGTTAGTTGCAGATACGCAGTATTTT	CASSQDPVLRGRGLVADTQYF
TRBJ2-7	13	.	.	TRBV18	TGTGCCAGCTCACCCAGGAGCCACTACGAGCAGTACTTC	CASSPRSHYEQYF
TRBJ2-7	15	TRBD2	.	TRBV28	TGTGCCAGTTTGGGCCGCGGGAGGGCCAATTACGAGCAGTACTTC	CASLGRGRANYEQYF
TRBJ2-4	14	.	.	TRBV2	TGTGCCAGCAACCTAGGGGGGGCCAAAAACATTCAGTACTTC	CASNLGGAKNIQYF
TRBJ1-2	15	.	.	TRBV4-1	TGCGCCAGCAGCCAAGATCAACAGGGACCCTATGGCTACACCTTC	CASSQDQQGPYGYTF
TRBJ2-7	14	.	.	TRBV11-2	TGTGCCAGCAGCTTAGGCAGGGACCCCCACGAGCAGTACTTC	CASSLGRDPHEQYF
TRBJ2-1	13	.	.	TRBV12-5	TGTGCTAGTGGTTTGTGGGAGTCCAATGAGCAGTTCTTC	CASGLWESNEQFF
TRBJ1-2	13	.	.	TRBV28	TGTGCCAGCAGTTTAAGGCAAAACTATGGCTACACCTTC	CASSLRQNYGYTF
TRBJ1-5	15	TRBD1	.	TRBV6-1	TGTGCCAGCAGTGAGGGAAGGGGGCGAGGACAGCCCCAGCATTTT	CASSEGRGRGQPQHF
TRBJ1-2	13	TRBD1	.	TRBV6-5	TGTGCCAGCAGTACGGGACAGGGAGATGGCTACACCTTC	CASSTGQGDGYTF
TRBJ2-3	14	TRBD2	.	TRBV7-3	TGTGCCAGCAGCCCGGGGGGGGCCACAGATACGCAGTATTTT	CASSPGGATDTQYF
TRBJ1-3	14	.	.	TRBV9	TGTGCCAGCAGCGTGGGGGGTGCTGGAAACACCATATATTTT	CASSVGGAGNTIYF
TRBJ2-6	14	.	.	TRBV7-2	TGTGCCAGCAGCTTTCGGGGCTCAGGGAACGTCCTGACTTTC	CASSFRGSGNVLTF
TRBJ2-5	16	TRBD1	few	TRBV5-1	TGCGCCAGCAGCCCGGGGGACAGGGACCTCCGGGAGACCCAGTACTTC	CASSPGDRDLRETQYF
TRBJ1-2	15	TRBD1	.	TRBV2	TGTGCCAGCAGTGATCCGGACAGGGTTTATCGTGGCTACACCTTC	CASSDPDRVYRGYTF
TRBJ1-5	16	.	once	TRBV2	TGTGCCAGCACCTCTTCGGAGCTCGATAGCAATCAGCCCCAGCATTTT	CASTSSELDSNQPQHF
TRBJ1-1	15	.	medium-sized	TRBV7-9	TGTGCCAGCAGCCCCCAAGCCGATAGGGTACCTGAAGCTTTCTTT	CASSPQADRVPEAFF
TRBJ1-3	17	.	.	TRBV7-2	TGTGCCAGCAGCTTAGGTCTCGACTTCAGCTCTGGAAACACCATATATTTT	CASSLGLDFSSGNTIYF
TRBJ1-1	12	.	.	TRBV19	TGTGCCAGTAAAGGGTTAGGCGGTGAAGCTTTCTTT	CASKGLGGEAFF
TRBJ2-2	14	.	few	TRBV5-1	TGCGCCAGCAGCTTGGGAGACAGCACCGGGGAGCTGTTTTTT	CASSLGDSTGELFF
TRBJ1-4	18	.	.	TRBV29-1	TGCAGCGTTGAAGTCCCTACAGAGGCAGGCCCTCTTAATGAAAAACTGTTTTTT	CSVEVPTEAGPLNEKLFF
TRBJ2-2	18	TRBD2	.	TRBV14	TGTGCCAGCAGCCAATATCCCCCCGGGACTAGCACCGCCGGGGAGCTGTTTTTT	CASSQYPPGTSTAGELFF
TRBJ2-7	14	.	.	TRBV18	TGTGCCAGCTCATCGGCCGCCCTCTCCTACGAGCAGTACTTC	CASSSAALSYEQYF
TRBJ1-2	15	TRBD1	.	TRBV28	TGTGCCAGCAGCCCGGTGGACAGGGTGGACTATGGCTACACCTTC	CASSPVDRVDYGYTF
TRBJ1-1	15	.	.	TRBV28	TGTGCCAGCACTTTAACCAAGGGGTTGAACACTGAAGCTTTCTTT	CASTLTKGLNTEAFF
TRBJ2-7	13	.	.	TRBV18	TGTGCCAGCTCACCGAACGGAGGGAGCGAGCAGTACTTC	CASSPNGGSEQYF
TRBJ2-2	16	.	.	TRBV7-3	TGTGCCAGCAGCCCCGCCGGGTTGCTGAACACCGGGGAGCTGTTTTTT	CASSPAGLLNTGELFF
TRBJ2-7	14	.	.	TRBV9	TGTGCCAGCAGCGTAGATCACAGTTCCTACGAGCAGTACTTC	CASSVDHSSYEQYF
TRBJ2-3	12	.	.	TRBV28	TGTGCCAGCAGTTTACGTGGGAGGCTCCAGTATTTT	CASSLRGRLQYF
TRBJ2-5	12	.	.	TRBV7-9	TGTGCCAGCAGCTTTTCCCAAGAGACCCAGTACTTC	CASSFSQETQYF
TRBJ1-1	14	.	.	TRBV7-2	TGTGCCAGCAGCTTCAATACCGGGGACACTGAAGCTTTCTTT	CASSFNTGDTEAFF
TRBJ2-1	13	.	.	TRBV7-7	TGTGCTAGCAGCTTGGAAGGGGGGGTAGAGCAGTTCTTC	CASSLEGGVEQFF
TRBJ2-1	16	TRBD2	.	TRBV9	TGTGCCAGCAGCGTCTCCACTAGCGGGAGGGCAGGTGAGCAGTTCTTC	CASSVSTSGRAGEQFF
TRBJ1-2	13	TRBD1	few	TRBV2	TGTGCCAGCAGTGAGACAGGGATCTATGGCTACACCTTC	CASSETGIYGYTF
TRBJ1-6	15	.	medium-sized	TRBV2	TGTGCCAGCAGTGAAGGCAGGGTTGGTGGTTCACCCCTCCACTTT	CASSEGRVGGSPLHF
TRBJ1-1	17	.	once	TRBV11-2	TGTGCCAGCAGCCCCTTTTCTGCGGTGGCTAAGAACACTGAAGCTTTCTTT	CASSPFSAVAKNTEAFF
TRBJ2-6	14	.	.	TRBV14	TGTGCCAGCAGCCGCATCTCTGGGGCCAACGTCCTGACTTTC	CASSRISGANVLTF
TRBJ1-2	15	.	.	TRBV4-3	TGCGCCAGCAGCCAAGATTTGGCGGCAGGAACTAGCTACACCTTC	CASSQDLAAGTSYTF
TRBJ2-7	15	.	.	TRBV7-8	TGTGCCAGCAGCTTAGGTGCGGCGGGGAACTACGAGCAGTACTTC	CASSLGAAGNYEQYF
TRBJ2-1	15	TRBD1	.	TRBV7-3	TGTGCCAGCAGCTTAACGGGACAGTCCTACAATGAGCAGTTCTTC	CASSLTGQSYNEQFF
TRBJ2-7	11	.	medium-sized	TRBV2	TGTGCCAGCAGTACAGGGAAGGGGCAGTACTTC	CASSTGKGQYF
TRBJ1-2	14	.	.	TRBV19	TGTGCCAGTAGCGGAGCCGACCGCCTCTATGGCTACACCTTC	CASSGADRLYGYTF
TRBJ2-2	17	.	.	TRBV4-1	TGCGCCAGCAGCCAAGTCGATATGGGCTTCGTCACCGGGGAGCTGTTTTTT	CASSQVDMGFVTGELFF
TRBJ2-3	17	TRBD2	.	TRBV6-4	TGTGCCAGCAGTGTCAATACCGGGACTACGGTCACAGATACGCAGTATTTT	CASSVNTGTTVTDTQYF
TRBJ1-2	15	.	once	TRBV6-6	TGTGCCAGCAGTCCATCTGGGACATTTAACTATGGCTACACCTTC	CASSPSGTFNYGYTF
TRBJ2-1	15	.	once	TRBV7-2	TGTGCCAGCAGCTTAGATCTAACAGGGAAGGGTGAGCAGTTCTTC	CASSLDLTGKGEQFF
TRBJ2-7	15	.	.	TRBV7-6	TGTGCCAGCAGCTTAGGTCGTTTACGGGGCTACGAGCAGTACTTC	CASSLGRLRGYEQYF
TRBJ2-3	16	.	.	TRBV5-1	TGCGCCAGCAGCTTGTATAATCGGGGTTCCACAGATACGCAGTATTTT	CASSLYNRGSTDTQYF
TRBJ2-7	15	TRBD1	.	TRBV5-1	TGCGCCAGCAGCCTCGGGACAGGCAGCTCCTACGAGCAGTACTTC	CASSLGTGSSYEQYF
TRBJ2-7	14	.	.	TRBV7-9	TGTGCCAGCAGCTGGCCCAAAGGCTTGAGCGAGCAGTACTTC	CASSWPKGLSEQYF
TRBJ2-5	13	TRBD2	few	TRBV2	TGTGCCAGCAGTGAAAGACTAGCGGGGACCCAGTACTTC	CASSERLAGTQYF
TRBJ2-7	14	.	.	TRBV6-1	TGTGCCAGCAGTGAAGCTGCACCCAACTACGAGCAGTACTTC	CASSEAAPNYEQYF